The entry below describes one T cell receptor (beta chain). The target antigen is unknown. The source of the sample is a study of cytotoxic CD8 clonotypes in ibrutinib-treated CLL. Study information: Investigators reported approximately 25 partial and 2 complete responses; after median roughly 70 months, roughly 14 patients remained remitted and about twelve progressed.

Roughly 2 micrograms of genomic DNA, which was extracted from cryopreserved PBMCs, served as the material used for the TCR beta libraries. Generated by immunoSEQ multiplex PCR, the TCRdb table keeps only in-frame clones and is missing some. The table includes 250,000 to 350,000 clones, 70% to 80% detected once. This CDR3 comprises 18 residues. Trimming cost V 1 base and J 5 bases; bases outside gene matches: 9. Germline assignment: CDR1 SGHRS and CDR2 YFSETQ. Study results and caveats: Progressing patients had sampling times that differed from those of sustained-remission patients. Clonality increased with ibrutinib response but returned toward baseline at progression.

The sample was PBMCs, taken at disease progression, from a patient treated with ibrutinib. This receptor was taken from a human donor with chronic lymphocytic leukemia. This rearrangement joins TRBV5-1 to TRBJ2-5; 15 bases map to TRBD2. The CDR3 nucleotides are TGCGCCAGCAGCTTGTATCCTCGGACTAGCGGGGGGGAGGAGACCCAGTACTTC. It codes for CASSLYPRTSGGEETQYF.